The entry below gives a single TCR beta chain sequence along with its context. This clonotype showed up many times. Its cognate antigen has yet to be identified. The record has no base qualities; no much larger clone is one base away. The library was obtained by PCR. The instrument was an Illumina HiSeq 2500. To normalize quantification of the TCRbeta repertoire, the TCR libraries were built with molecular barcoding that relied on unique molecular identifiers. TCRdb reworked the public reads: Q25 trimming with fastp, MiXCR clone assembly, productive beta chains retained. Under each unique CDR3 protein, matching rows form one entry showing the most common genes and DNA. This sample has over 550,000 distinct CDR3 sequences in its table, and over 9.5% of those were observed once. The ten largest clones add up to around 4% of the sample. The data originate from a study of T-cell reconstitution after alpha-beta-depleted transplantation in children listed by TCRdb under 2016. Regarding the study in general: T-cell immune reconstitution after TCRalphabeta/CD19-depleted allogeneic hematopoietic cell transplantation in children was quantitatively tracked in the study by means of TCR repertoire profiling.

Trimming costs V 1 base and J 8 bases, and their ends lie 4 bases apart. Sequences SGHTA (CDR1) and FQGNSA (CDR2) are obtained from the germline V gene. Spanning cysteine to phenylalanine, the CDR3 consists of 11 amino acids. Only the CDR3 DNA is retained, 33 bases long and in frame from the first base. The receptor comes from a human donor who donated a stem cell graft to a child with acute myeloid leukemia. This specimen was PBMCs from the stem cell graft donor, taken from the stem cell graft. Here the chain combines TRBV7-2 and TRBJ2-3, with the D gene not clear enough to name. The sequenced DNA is TGTGCCAGCAGCTTAGGACCTACGCAGTATTTT. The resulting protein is CASSLGPTQYF. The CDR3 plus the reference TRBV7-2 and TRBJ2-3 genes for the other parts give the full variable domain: GAGVSQSPSNKVTEKGKDVELRCDPISGHTALYWYRQSLGQGLEFLIYFQGNSAPDKSGLPSDRFSAERTGGSVSTLTIQRTQQEDSAVYLCASSLGPTQYFGPGTRLTVL.